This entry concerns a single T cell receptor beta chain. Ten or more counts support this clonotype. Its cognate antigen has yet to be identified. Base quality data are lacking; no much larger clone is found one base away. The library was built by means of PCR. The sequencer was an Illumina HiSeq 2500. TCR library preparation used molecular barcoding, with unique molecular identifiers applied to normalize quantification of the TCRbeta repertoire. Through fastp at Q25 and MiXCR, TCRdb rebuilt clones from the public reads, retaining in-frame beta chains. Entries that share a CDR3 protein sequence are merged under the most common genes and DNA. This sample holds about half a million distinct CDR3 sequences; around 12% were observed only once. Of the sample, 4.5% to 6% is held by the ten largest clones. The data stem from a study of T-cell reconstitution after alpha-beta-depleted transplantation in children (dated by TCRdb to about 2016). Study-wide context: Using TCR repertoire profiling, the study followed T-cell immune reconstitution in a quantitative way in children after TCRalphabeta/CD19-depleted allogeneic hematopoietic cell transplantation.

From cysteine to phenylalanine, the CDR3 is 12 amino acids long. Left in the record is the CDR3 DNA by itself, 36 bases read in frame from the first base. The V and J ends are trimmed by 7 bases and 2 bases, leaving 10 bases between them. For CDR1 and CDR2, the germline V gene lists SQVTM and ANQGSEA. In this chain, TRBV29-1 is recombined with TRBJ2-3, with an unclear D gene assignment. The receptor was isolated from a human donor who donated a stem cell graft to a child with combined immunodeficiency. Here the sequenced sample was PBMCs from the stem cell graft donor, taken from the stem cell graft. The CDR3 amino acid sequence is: CSAEADTDTQYF. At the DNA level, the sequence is TGCAGCGCCGAGGCAGACACAGATACGCAGTATTTT.